This passage covers 25 T cell receptor beta chains from one sample sequenced in a study of cytomegalovirus exposure and HLA in healthy donors. PCR used 60 Vbeta primers and 13 Jbeta primers. Clones were sequenced by immunoSEQ multiplex PCR, and TCRdb holds only the in-frame ones, with some missing. The sample shows over 150,000 clones, and approximately 0.74% sits with its ten largest clones. Sequencing used PBMCs. The receptors shown here come from a boy aged 5-17 years in good health and CMV-seronegative.

The V and J genes are TRBV7-2 and TRBJ2-3; 12 nucleotides match TRBD2. Germline V gives CDR1 SGHTA, CDR2 FQGNSA. CDR3 length equals 16 residues. V gave up 5 bases and J gave up 6 bases; unmatched junction bases: 9. The CDR3 DNA is TGTGCCAGCAGCGACGGACTAGCGGGGTTTAGGGATACGCAGTATTTT. Translating it yields CASSDGLAGFRDTQYF.

The chain carries TRBV19 and TRBJ2-7, with 9 nucleotides matching TRBD2. CDR3 length equals 14 residues. Germline V gene sequence: CDR1 LNHDA, CDR2 SQIVND (reference sequence). V lost 10 bases to trimming and J lost 6 bases; unmatched junction nucleotides: 13. CDR3 sequence (DNA): TGTGCCACCCAGTTCGGTGCGGGGGGGAGCGAGCAGTACTTC. Its translation: CATQFGAGGSEQYF.

As for this clone: The junction differs from germline at one of its ends, possibly a read error. This rearrangement joins TRBV18 to TRBJ2-2; 7 bases line up with TRBD2. The CDR3 consists of 17 residues. Germline assignment: CDR1 KGHSH and CDR2 LQKENI. Here the CDR3 reads CASSPLNSGLNTGELFF. The CDR3 DNA reads as TGTGCCAGCTCGCCACTAAATAGCGGGTTGAACACCGGGGAGCTGTTTTTT.

The J gene is TRBJ1-2, the V gene TRBV9, with no clear D. The germline V gene has CDR1 SGDLS and CDR2 YYNGEE. Between the trimmed V and J ends, which lost 0 bases and 5 bases, there was a span of 11 bases. The CDR3 loop spans 14 amino acids. The CDR3 spells CASSVDEGWYGYTF. The CDR3 DNA is TGTGCCAGCAGCGTAGATGAGGGATGGTATGGCTACACCTTC.

The chain couples TRBV9 to TRBJ2-3; 9 bases agree with TRBD2. The CDR3 consists of 17 residues. V lost 1 base to trimming and J lost 2 bases; unmatched junction nucleotides: 8. The germline gives CDR1 SGDLS, CDR2 YYNGEE. Here the CDR3 DNA reads TGTGCCAGCAGCGTACGCGGGGGGGCCGTCTCCACAGATACGCAGTATTTT. Amino acid sequence: CASSVRGGAVSTDTQYF.

The CDR3 region has the DNA TGTGCCAGCAGTGAAAGACAGGGCGTTCAAGATACGCAGTATTTT. It encodes CASSERQGVQDTQYF. The V gene is TRBV6-1, the J gene TRBJ2-3; 7 positions agree with TRBD1. Trimming cost V 2 bases and J 5 bases; bases outside gene matches: 7. Germline lookup yields CDR1 MNHNS and CDR2 SASEGT. This CDR3 has 15 residues.

The rearrangement uses TRBV5-6 and TRBJ1-1; 9 bases fit TRBD1. Trimming at V came to 2 bases and at J to 11 bases, leaving 7 bases not matched to a gene. The CDR3 runs to 13 residues. Germline-derived CDR1 and CDR2 are SGHDT and YYEEEE. This CDR3 reads CASSFGGQGMAFF. The CDR3 DNA reads as TGTGCCAGCAGCTTCGGTGGACAGGGGATGGCTTTCTTT.

The rearrangement uses TRBV18 and TRBJ2-7; possible D gene TRBD2, 6 bases. This CDR3 has 14 amino acids. Germline V lookup: CDR1 KGHSH, CDR2 LQKENI. Trimming took 3 bases from V and 1 from J, leaving 10 bases between them. This CDR3 reads CASSPAGTSYEQYF. The DNA of the CDR3 is TGTGCCAGCTCACCCGCGGGGACTTCCTACGAGCAGTACTTC.

This chain links TRBV4-1 with TRBJ1-1, with D possibly matching TRBD1 (5 bases). The CDR3 covers 14 residues. Germline assignment: CDR1 MGHRA and CDR2 YSYEKL. The V and J ends lost 4 bases and 1 base respectively, with 10 bases between them. The CDR3 spells CASSPRGSNTEAFF. The CDR3 DNA follows: TGCGCCAGCAGCCCGCGGGGGTCGAACACTGAAGCTTTCTTT.

V gene TRBV30 combines with J gene TRBJ1-1; no clear D gene. Germline assignment: CDR1 GTSNPN and CDR2 SVGIG (reference sequence). Trimming removed 4 bases at V and 3 bases at J, with 12 bases between. The CDR3 totals 13 residues. Here the CDR3 reads CAWNSAGYTEAFF. The CDR3 coding sequence is TGTGCCTGGAACAGTGCCGGCTACACTGAAGCTTTCTTT.

The V and J genes are TRBV27 and TRBJ1-2, with D perhaps TRBD1 (6 bases). Germline-derived CDR1 and CDR2 are MNHEY and SMNVEV (reference sequence). This CDR3 region has 21 residues. V was pared by 6 bases and J by 6 bases, with 38 bases between. The CDR3 nucleotides are TGTGCCAGCAGCCGATTTGCGCCCACATCTGAGGGGGTTAGGTTTAGGAATGGCTACACCTTC. Protein: CASSRFAPTSEGVRFRNGYTF.

The rearrangement joins TRBV7-2 to TRBJ1-5, with D perhaps TRBD1 (5 bases). CDR3 size: 15 residues. V lost 5 bases, J lost 4 bases, and 15 bases lay in between. Per germline, CDR1 SGHTA and CDR2 FQGNSA. CDR3 sequence: CASSTLGGGNQPQHF. CDR3 bases: TGTGCCAGCAGCACATTGGGGGGGGGAAATCAGCCCCAGCATTTT.

This chain connects TRBV6-6 to TRBJ2-2; 8 positions agree with TRBD2. This CDR3 spans 16 amino acids. The J segment lost 4 bases and the V segment lost 4 bases, leaving 8 bases of the junction unmatched. In germline, CDR1 is MNHNY, CDR2 SVGAGI (reference sequence). CDR3 coding DNA: TGTGCCAGCAGTTCAGAAGCGGGGGACCCCACCGGGGAGCTGTTTTTT. As protein: CASSSEAGDPTGELFF.

V usage is TRBV19 and J usage is TRBJ2-4; 9 bases are a match to TRBD1. This CDR3 has 14 amino acids. Losses at the gene ends were 7 bases for V and 1 base for J; bases not matched to a gene: 2. Germline lookup yields CDR1 LNHDA and CDR2 SQIVND (reference sequence). The chain's CDR3 is CASNDRGAKNIQYF. CDR3 in DNA: TGTGCCAGTAACGACAGGGGGGCCAAAAACATTCAGTACTTC.

The chain joins TRBV18 to TRBJ2-7, with 7 bases that match TRBD1. Per the germline V gene, CDR1 is KGHSH and CDR2 is LQKENI. Trimming at V came to 5 bases and at J to 3 bases, leaving 7 bases not matched to a gene. This CDR3 is 14 amino acids long. Written as DNA, the CDR3 is TGTGCCAGCTCAGAAGGGACAGCCGGCTACGAGCAGTACTTC. Translating gives CASSEGTAGYEQYF.

This rearrangement joins TRBV7-9 to TRBJ2-7; 7 bases map to TRBD1. In germline, CDR1 is SEHNR, CDR2 FQNEAQ (reference sequence). The trim removed 3 bases at V and 4 bases at J, leaving 6 bases unmatched. This CDR3 is built from 14 residues. Written as DNA, the CDR3 is TGTGCCAGCAGCTTCGACAGGGAACTTTACGAGCAGTACTTC. It encodes CASSFDRELYEQYF.

The chain is built from TRBV12-5 and TRBJ2-3; 7 nucleotides agree with TRBD2. CDR3 length: 14 amino acids. The V gene end was trimmed by 9 bases and the J gene end by 3 bases; junction bases not matched to a gene: 9. CDR1 and CDR2 (germline): LGHNT, FRNRAP. CDR3 residues: CARRERGTTDTQYF. CDR3 nucleotide sequence: TGTGCTAGACGAGAGCGGGGTACAACAGATACGCAGTATTTT. The full variable domain, completed using reference TRBV12-5 and TRBJ2-3, is DARVTQTPRHKVTEMGQEVTMRCQPILGHNTVFWYRQTMMQGLELLAYFRNRAPLDDSGMPKDRFSAEMPDATLATLKIQPSEPRDSAVYFCARRERGTTDTQYFGPGTRLTVL.

This chain joins TRBV7-2 and TRBJ1-2; TRBD1 agrees at 8 bases. The germline gives CDR1 SGHTA, CDR2 FQGNSA. The CDR3 spans 12 residues. V lost 5 bases, J lost 6 bases, and 2 bases stayed unmatched. The CDR3 reads CASSRQGNGYTF. CDR3 DNA: TGTGCCAGCAGCCGACAGGGGAATGGCTACACCTTC.

The chain couples TRBV25-1 to TRBJ2-5; D remains unclear. Gene TRBJ2-7 matches the end of the DNA better, so the J call may be wrong. This CDR3 comprises 11 residues. The germline V gene encodes CDR1 MGHDK and CDR2 SYGVNS. The CDR3 coding sequence is TGTGCCAGCAGTGGGGGCTACGAGCAGTACTTC. Translation gives CASSGGYEQYF.

The chain combines TRBV19 with TRBJ2-5; tentatively, D is TRBD1 (6 bases). V was pared by 5 bases and J by 5 bases, with 12 bases between. Looked up from germline, CDR1 is LNHDA and CDR2 is SQIVND (reference sequence). The CDR3 has 13 amino acids. Written as DNA, the CDR3 is TGTGCCAGTAGTGCGGACAGCCGGGAGACCCAGTACTTC. The encoded protein is CASSADSRETQYF.

This chain links TRBV30 with TRBJ2-5; 11 bases are shared with TRBD2. The CDR3 consists of 14 residues. J was trimmed by 5 bases and V by 7 bases; bases with no gene match: 9. CDR1 and CDR2 (germline): GTSNPN, SVGIG (reference sequence). The CDR3 here is CALQLAGAVETQYF. The CDR3 DNA follows: TGTGCCTTGCAACTAGCGGGGGCGGTTGAGACCCAGTACTTC.

The gene calls are TRBV5-5 and TRBJ1-2, with D perhaps TRBD1 (5 bases). CDR3 length equals 15 residues. Germline CDR1 SGHKS, CDR2 YYEKEE (reference sequence). V lost 3 bases and J 4 bases, leaving 16 bases between the germline ends. CDR3 amino acids: CASSSSRGSSYGYTF. In DNA, the CDR3 is TGTGCCAGCAGCTCCTCTCGGGGGTCGAGCTATGGCTACACCTTC.

The chain is built from TRBV29-1 and TRBJ2-7; D possibly corresponds to TRBD2 (6 bases). The CDR3 has 14 amino acids. Germline V lookup: CDR1 SQVTM, CDR2 ANQGSEA. Deletions cut 0 bases from V and 3 bases from J, with 12 bases between. The CDR3 loop reads CSVEDSGLSYEQYF. The CDR3 DNA sequence: TGCAGCGTTGAAGATTCGGGACTCAGCTACGAGCAGTACTTC.

J is TRBJ2-5 and V is TRBV7-8, with 7 nucleotides matching TRBD1. Germline V gene sequence: CDR1 SGHVS, CDR2 FQNEAQ. V gave up 5 bases and J gave up 5 bases; unmatched junction bases: 5. The CDR3 length is 13 residues. The CDR3 DNA sequence: TGTGCCAGCAGCCTTGGGACAGCTGAGACCCAGTACTTC. The encoded protein is CASSLGTAETQYF.

The genes are TRBV5-1 and TRBJ2-1; 9 bases fit TRBD1. This CDR3 has 19 residues. The V gene's germline CDR1 is SGHRS and CDR2 YFSETQ. V was clipped by 3 bases and J by 5 bases; unmatched bases: 18. The CDR3 region is CASSWGDRVGWKTNNEQFF. The CDR3 DNA reads as TGCGCCAGCAGCTGGGGGGACAGGGTTGGATGGAAGACTAACAATGAGCAGTTCTTC. Full variable domain (outside the CDR3, taken from reference TRBV5-1 and TRBJ2-1): KAGVTQTPRYLIKTRGQQVTLSCSPISGHRSVSWYQQTPGQGLQFLFEYFSETQRNKGNFPGRFSGRQFSNSRSEMNVSTLELGDSALYLCASSWGDRVGWKTNNEQFFGPGTRLTVL.